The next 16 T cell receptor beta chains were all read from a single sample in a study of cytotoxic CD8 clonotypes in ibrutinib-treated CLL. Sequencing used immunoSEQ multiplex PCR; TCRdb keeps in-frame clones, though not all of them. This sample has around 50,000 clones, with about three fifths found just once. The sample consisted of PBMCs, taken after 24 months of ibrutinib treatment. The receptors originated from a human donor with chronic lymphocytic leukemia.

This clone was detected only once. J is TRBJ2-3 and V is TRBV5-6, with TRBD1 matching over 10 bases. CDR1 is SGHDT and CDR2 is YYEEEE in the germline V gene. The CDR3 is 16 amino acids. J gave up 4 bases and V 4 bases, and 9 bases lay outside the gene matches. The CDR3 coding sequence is TGTGCCAGCAGCACGCCGGGACAGGGGTTGGCAGATACGCAGTATTTT. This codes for CASSTPGQGLADTQYF.

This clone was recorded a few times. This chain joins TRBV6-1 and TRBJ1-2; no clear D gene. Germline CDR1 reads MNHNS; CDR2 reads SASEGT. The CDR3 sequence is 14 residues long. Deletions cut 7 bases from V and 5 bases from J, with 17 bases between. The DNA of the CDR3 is TGTGCCAGCACGTTTGGTGACGGGCGATATGGCTACACCTTC. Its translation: CASTFGDGRYGYTF.

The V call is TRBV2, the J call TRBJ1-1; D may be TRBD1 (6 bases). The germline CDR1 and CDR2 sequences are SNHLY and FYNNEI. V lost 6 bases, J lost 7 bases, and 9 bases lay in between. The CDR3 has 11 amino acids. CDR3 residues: CASRGGIEAFF. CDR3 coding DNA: TGTGCCAGCAGAGGGGGGATTGAAGCTTTCTTT.

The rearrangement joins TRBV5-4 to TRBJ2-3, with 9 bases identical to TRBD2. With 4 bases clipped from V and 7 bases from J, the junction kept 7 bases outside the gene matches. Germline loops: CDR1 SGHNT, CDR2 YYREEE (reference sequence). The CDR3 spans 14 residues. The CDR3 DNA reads TGTGCCAGCAGCACGCGGGGGGGCGGTAATACGCAGTATTTT. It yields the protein CASSTRGGGNTQYF. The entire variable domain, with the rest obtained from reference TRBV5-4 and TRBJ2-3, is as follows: ETGVTQSPTHLIKTRGQQVTLRCSSQSGHNTVSWYQQALGQGPQFIFQYYREEENGRGNFPPRFSGLQFPNYSSELNVNALELDDSALYLCASSTRGGGNTQYFGPGTRLTVL.

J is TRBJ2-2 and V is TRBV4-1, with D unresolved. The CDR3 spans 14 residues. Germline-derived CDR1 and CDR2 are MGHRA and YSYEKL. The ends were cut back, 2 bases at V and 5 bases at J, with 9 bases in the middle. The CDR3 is CASSQYIGTGELFF. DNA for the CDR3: TGCGCCAGCAGCCAATATATAGGTACCGGGGAGCTGTTTTTT.

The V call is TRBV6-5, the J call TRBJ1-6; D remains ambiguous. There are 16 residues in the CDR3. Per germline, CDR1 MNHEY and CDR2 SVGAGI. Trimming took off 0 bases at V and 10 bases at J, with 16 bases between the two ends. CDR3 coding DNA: TGTGCCAGCAGTTACTCGACGGTAGGGTTAAGCTCACCCCTCCACTTT. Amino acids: CASSYSTVGLSSPLHF.

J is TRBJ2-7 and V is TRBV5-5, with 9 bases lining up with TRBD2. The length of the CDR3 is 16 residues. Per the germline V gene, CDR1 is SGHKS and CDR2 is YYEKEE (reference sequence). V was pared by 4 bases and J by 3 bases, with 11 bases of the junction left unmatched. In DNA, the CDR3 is TGTGCCAGCAGCACTAACCCGGGACTAGCTATCTACGAGCAGTACTTC. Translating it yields CASSTNPGLAIYEQYF.

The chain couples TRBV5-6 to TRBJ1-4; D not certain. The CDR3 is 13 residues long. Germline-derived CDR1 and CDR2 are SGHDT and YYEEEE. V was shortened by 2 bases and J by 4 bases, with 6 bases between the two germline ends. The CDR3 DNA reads TGTGCCAGCAGCTTAGAGCGTAATGAAAAACTGTTTTTT. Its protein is CASSLERNEKLFF.

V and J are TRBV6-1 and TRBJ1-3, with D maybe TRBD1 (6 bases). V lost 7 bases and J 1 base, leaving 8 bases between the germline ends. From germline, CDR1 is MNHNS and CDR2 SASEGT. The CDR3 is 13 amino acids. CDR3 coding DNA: TGTGCCAGCAAAGACAGGTCTGGAAACACCATATATTTT. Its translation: CASKDRSGNTIYF.

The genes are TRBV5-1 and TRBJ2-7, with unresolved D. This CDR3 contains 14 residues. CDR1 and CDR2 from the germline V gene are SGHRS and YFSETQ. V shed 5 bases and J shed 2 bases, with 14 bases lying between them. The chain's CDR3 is CASSPDGVTYEQYF. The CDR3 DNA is TGCGCCAGCAGTCCCGACGGAGTTACCTACGAGCAGTACTTC.

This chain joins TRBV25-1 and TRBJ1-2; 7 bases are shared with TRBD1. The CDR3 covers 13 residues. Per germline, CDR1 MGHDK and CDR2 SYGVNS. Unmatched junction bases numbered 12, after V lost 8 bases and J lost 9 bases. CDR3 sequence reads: CASATRGGNRYTF. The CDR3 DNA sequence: TGTGCCAGCGCCACCAGGGGGGGGAATCGCTACACCTTC.

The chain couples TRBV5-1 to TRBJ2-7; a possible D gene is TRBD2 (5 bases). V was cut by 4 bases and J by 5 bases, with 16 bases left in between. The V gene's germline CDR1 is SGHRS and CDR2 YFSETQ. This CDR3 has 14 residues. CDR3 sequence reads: CASSPLAVGHEQYF. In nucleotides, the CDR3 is TGCGCCAGCAGCCCTCTAGCAGTTGGGCACGAGCAGTACTTC.

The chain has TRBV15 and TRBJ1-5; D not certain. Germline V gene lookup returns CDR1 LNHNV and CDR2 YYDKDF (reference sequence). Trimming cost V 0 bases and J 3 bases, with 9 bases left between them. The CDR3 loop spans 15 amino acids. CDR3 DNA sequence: TGTGCCACCAGCAGAGATAGAAGGGTCAATCAGCCCCAGCATTTT. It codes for CATSRDRRVNQPQHF.

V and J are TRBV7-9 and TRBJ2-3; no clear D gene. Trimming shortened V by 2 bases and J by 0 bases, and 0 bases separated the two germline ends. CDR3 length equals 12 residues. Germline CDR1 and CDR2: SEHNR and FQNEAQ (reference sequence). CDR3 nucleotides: TGTGCCAGCAGCTTAAGCACAGATACGCAGTATTTT. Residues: CASSLSTDTQYF.

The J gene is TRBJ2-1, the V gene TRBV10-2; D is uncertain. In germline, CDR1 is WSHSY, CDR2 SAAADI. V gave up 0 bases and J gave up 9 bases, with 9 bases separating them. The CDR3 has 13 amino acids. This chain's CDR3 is CASSESPRSEQFF. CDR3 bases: TGCGCCAGCAGTGAGTCACCAAGAAGTGAGCAGTTCTTC.

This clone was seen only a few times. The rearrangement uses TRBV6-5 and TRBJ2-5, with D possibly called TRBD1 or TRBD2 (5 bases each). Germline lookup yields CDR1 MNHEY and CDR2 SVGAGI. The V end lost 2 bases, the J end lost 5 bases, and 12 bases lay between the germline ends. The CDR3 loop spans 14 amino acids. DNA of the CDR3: TGTGCCAGCAGTTACGGGACGGTGGGGGAGACCCAGTACTTC. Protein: CASSYGTVGETQYF.